This TCR beta chain was captured in a study of Graves' ophthalmopathy and Graves' hyperthyroidism. Study in general: Peripheral blood samples were taken at initial diagnosis, before any treatment. Broader study findings: This model predicted ophthalmopathy progression (sensitivity roughly 71%, specificity about 72%). Blood repertoires reportedly contained most expanded thyroid clonotypes above 0.001 frequency.

This clonotype was seen at least ten times. Its antigen remains unknown. From RNA, the CDR3 regions of TCR beta chains were amplified and sequenced. The workflow started with a first-round RT-PCR run with HTBI primers and then moved on to a second-round multiplex PCR. From the multiplex PCR reads, TCRdb called clonotypes with MiXCR, one entry per CDR3 protein. The sample holds roughly 610,000 distinct CDR3 sequences, about a fifth seen once. Aged 18 to 65, the patients with hyperthyroidism had under 2 months' duration and were newly diagnosed. The TCR comes from a woman in her late teens or twenties with stable Graves' hyperthyroidism. Some clones in this sample may be carry-over from other donors' samples. Sequenced material: peripheral blood.

The CDR3 region has the DNA TGTGCCAGCAGCTTAGTTGGGGAAGGCTACACCTTC. It specifies CASSLVGEGYTF. The chain combines TRBV7-9 with TRBJ1-2; no firm D call. The CDR3 consists of 12 residues. V dropped 1 base and J dropped 8 bases, with 8 bases sitting between them. CDR1 is SEHNR and CDR2 is FQNEAQ in the germline V gene (reference sequence).